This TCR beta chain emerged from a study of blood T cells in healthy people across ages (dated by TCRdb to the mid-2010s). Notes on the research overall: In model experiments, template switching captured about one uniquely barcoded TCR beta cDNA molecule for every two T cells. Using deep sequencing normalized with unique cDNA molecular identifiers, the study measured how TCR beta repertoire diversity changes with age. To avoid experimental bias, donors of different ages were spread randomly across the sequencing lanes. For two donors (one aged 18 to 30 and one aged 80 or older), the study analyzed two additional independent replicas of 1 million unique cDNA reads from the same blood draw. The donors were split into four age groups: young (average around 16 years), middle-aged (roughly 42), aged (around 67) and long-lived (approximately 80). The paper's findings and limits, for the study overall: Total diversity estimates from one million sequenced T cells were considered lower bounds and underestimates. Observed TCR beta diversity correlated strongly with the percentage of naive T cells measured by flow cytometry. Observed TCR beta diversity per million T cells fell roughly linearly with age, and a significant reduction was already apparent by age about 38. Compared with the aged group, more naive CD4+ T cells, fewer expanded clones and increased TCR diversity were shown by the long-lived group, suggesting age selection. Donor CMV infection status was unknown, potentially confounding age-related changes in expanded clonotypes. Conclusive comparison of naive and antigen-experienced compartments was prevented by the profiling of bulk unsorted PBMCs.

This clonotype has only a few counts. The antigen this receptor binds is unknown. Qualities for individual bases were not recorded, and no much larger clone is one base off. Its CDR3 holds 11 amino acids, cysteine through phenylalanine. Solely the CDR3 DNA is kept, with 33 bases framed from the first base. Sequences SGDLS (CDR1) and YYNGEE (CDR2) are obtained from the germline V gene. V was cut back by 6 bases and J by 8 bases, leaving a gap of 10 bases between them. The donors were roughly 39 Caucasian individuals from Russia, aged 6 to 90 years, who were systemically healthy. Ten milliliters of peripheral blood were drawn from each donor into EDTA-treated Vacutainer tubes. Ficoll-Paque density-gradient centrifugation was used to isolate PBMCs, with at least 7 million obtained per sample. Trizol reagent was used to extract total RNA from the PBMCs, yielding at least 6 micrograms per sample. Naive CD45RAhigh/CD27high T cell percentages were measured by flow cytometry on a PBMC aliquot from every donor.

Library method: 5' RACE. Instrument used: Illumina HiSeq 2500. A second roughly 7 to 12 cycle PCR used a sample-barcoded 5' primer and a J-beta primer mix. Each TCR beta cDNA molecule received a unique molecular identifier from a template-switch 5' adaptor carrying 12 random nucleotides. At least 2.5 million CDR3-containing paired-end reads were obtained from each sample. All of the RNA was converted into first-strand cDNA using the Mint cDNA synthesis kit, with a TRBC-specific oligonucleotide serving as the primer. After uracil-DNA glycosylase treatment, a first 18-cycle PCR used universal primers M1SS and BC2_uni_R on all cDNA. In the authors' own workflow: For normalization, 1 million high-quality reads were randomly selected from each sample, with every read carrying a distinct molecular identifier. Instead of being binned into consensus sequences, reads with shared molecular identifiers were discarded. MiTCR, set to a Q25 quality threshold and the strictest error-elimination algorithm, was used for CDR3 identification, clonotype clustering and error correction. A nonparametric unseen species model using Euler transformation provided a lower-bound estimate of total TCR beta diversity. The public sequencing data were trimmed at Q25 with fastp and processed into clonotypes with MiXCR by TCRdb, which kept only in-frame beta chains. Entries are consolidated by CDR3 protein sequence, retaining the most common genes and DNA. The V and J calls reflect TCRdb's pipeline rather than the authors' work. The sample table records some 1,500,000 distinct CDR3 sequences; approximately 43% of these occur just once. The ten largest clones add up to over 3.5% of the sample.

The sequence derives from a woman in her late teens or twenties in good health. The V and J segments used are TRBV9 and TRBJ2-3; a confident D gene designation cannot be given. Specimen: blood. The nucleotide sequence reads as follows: TGTGCCAGCACCCCCGGTGGTACGCAGTATTTT. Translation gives CASTPGGTQYF.